The following is a T cell receptor (beta chain) sequence with its context. There is no known antigen for this receptor. Nothing much larger sits one base from this clone, and base qualities are not available. Using the deep immunoSEQ assay, TCR CDR3 regions were amplified from genomic DNA by multiplex PCR. Extracted genomic DNA from each cell subset was distributed evenly across all wells of several immunoSEQ 96-well plates, and each plate was treated as a replicate. For unsorted PBMC, roughly 330 ng of genomic DNA, equivalent to 30,000 to 35,000 T cell genomes, went into each replicate PCR. Genomic DNA from unsorted PBMC was sequenced over ten immunoSEQ deep assay plates. Purified libraries were quantified with a Qubit 3.0 fluorometer, sized on a Bioanalyzer 2100, and re-quantified with the KAPA Library Quantification kit. Every immunoSEQ 96-well plate was sequenced on a dedicated single-read 150-cycle Illumina NextSeq 550 flow cell. As for the authors' bioinformatics: Because the immunoSEQ output included only junctional sequences and no quality scores, the filtering could not be the same as the filtering used for full-length reads. Sequences were annotated with PyIR, a Python wrapper for IgBLAST v1.9, using IMGT germline references to assign V/J genes and CDR3. Any read was removed if the V/J assignment was weak (E-value above 1e-6), the CDR3 was missing, or the read contained stop codons, out-of-frame junctions, or ambiguous translated residues. V3J clonotypes were defined as sequences sharing the same inferred V gene, J gene, and CDR3 amino acid sequence. Percentage overlap between repertoires was calculated by dividing the number of shared unique clonotypes by the size of the smaller repertoire. Repertoire richness was assessed with RTK rarefaction, the Chao1 estimator, and Recon v2.1 estimates of unobserved clonotypes. TCRdb took this table from immuneACCESS and kept in-frame rearrangements with V and J called. Such tables lack part of the clones; where checked against another copy, unresolved V genes explain under half of the gap, and the rest is unexplained. The V and J calls and clone size are taken from that table; D and trimming were inferred from the DNA. The sample yields about 490,000 clones; 76% were counted once. The ten largest account for about an eighth of the sample.

CDR3 length: 15 amino acids, cysteine to phenylalanine. Left in the record is the CDR3 DNA by itself, 45 bases read in frame from the first base. V is clipped by 4 bases and J by 2 bases, and the sequence between their germline boundaries is 18 bases long. CDR1 and CDR2 (SQVTM, ANQGSEA) derive from the germline V gene. Healthy HIV-negative adults with no recently reported acute infections or vaccinations were included as donors. All donors were Caucasian adults living in Nashville, Tennessee, USA. For unsorted samples, around 90 million PBMCs were counted, and genomic DNA was extracted using the QIAamp DNA Blood Mini kit. Blood was obtained by leukapheresis, after which PBMCs were separated by Ficoll-Histopaque density gradient centrifugation and cryopreserved in liquid nitrogen vapor phase. This sample is part of a study of shared clonotypes between healthy human individuals (dated by TCRdb to 2018 to 2020). Broadly, across the study: The cohort included a few men and a couple of women between 18 and 49 years of age. To estimate repertoire size and how much clonotypes are shared between individuals, the study performed deep sequencing of blood TCR repertoires from a few healthy adults. Libraries were prepared and TCR repertoires were sequenced by different laboratories using diverse techniques, in order to increase sequencing depth and limit assay-specific biases. Per donor, leukapheresis produced somewhere between about 0.9 and 9.5 billion PBMCs.

The investigation overall reported the following: Pairwise subsampling led to the expectation that sequencing depth would affect the degree of clonotype sharing among donors. Sampling was restricted to blood, and TCR repertoires in tissue are likely to differ from TCR repertoires in blood. The small number of donors limited the genetic and exposure-history diversity represented.

Source material: PBMCs. The sequence was collected from a woman aged 40 to 50 in good health. Some clones in this sample may be carry-over from other donors' samples. The receptor chain draws on TRBV29-1 and TRBJ2-7; the D gene is possibly TRBD1, with 6 bases matching. The DNA sequence is TGCAGCGTTGTCATGTGGGGTCGGGACACCTACGAGCAGTACTTC. Its translation reads: CSVVMWGRDTYEQYF.